This note documents a single T cell receptor beta chain sequence. The data derive from a study of T cell changes during pregnancy in multiple sclerosis. CDR1 and CDR2 from the germline V gene are SGHVS and FQNEAQ. This CDR3 spans 12 amino acids. The J segment lost 10 bases and the V segment lost 4 bases, leaving 5 bases of the junction unmatched. Using immunoSEQ multiplex PCR, the repertoire was profiled, and TCRdb retains in-frame clones only, with some absent. This repertoire shows some 60,000 clones, about 83% found once; its top ten account for about 5%. The chain links TRBV7-8 to TRBJ1-2, with 8 bases matching TRBD1. This sequence was found in a human donor whose cells served as feeder cells for cultures in a pregnancy study. Sample: peripheral blood from another person, used as feeder cells. Here the CDR3 DNA reads TGTGCCAGCAGCTCCCAGACAGGGGTCTACACCTTC. Translation: CASSSQTGVYTF.